This is a list of T cell receptor beta chains from one sample in a study of human T cells and chemical hapten exposure. TCRdb analysed the RACE reads with MiXCR anew, one entry per CDR3 protein. The top ten hold less than 3% of the sample, which has under 300,000 distinct CDR3 sequences, 7.5% to 9% seen once. The sample consisted of whole blood, taken in connection with sensitization to the hapten diphenylcyclopropenone (DPC). These TCRs come from a woman aged 40 to 50 with alopecia areata. Some clones in this sample may be carry-over from other donors' samples. Each CDR3 is given with its conserved first and last residue. Fields, in order: clone size, J gene, V gene, D gene, CDR3 DNA, CDR3 protein. A D gene is named only where the DNA matches it firmly. Rows may omit the clone size; those that give it use once, few, many or a size class.

>few|TRBJ2-2|TRBV2|TRBD1
TGTGCCAGCAGAGTAGGGACAGCGAACACCGGGGAGCTGTTTTTT
CASRVGTANTGELFF
>few|TRBJ2-7|TRBV12-3/TRBV12-4|NA
TGTGCCAGCAGTTTATCCCCGGGACCCCTGATCTACGAGCAGTACTTC
CASSLSPGPLIYEQYF
>NA|TRBJ2-7|TRBV10-3|NA
TGTGCCAGCAGGATAGCGGACTCCTACGAGCAGTACTTC
CASRIADSYEQYF
>few|TRBJ2-5|TRBV5-1|NA
TGCGCCAGCAGCGGCGGGACGGTGGGGGGAGAGACCCAGTACTTC
CASSGGTVGGETQYF
>NA|TRBJ1-1|TRBV20-1|NA
TGCAGTGCTAGAGGAGGACAGATAATGAACACTGAAGCTTTCTTT
CSARGGQIMNTEAFF
>many|TRBJ2-1|TRBV12-3/TRBV12-4|TRBD1
TGTGCCAGCAGTTTCACAGGGGGCGGGTACAATGAGCAGTTCTTC
CASSFTGGGYNEQFF
>NA|TRBJ1-2|TRBV12-3/TRBV12-4|NA
TGTGCCAGCAGCTTGGACGGGGCCTATGGCTACACCTTC
CASSLDGAYGYTF
>NA|TRBJ2-7|TRBV28|TRBD1
TGTGCCAGCAGTTCTCCGGGACAGCCTTACGAGCAGTACTTC
CASSSPGQPYEQYF
>many|TRBJ2-7|TRBV28|TRBD1
TGTGCCAGCAGTTTATCGACAGGGGCGGTCTCTCCCAGGAACGAGCAGTACTTC
CASSLSTGAVSPRNEQYF
>few|TRBJ2-3|TRBV7-2|NA
TGTGCCAGCAGCTGGGACCAGGTGGCAGATACGCAGTATTTT
CASSWDQVADTQYF
>few|TRBJ2-5|TRBV5-1|TRBD2
TGCGCCAGCAGCCCGGGTAGCGGGAGTTCAGAGACCCAGTACTTC
CASSPGSGSSETQYF
>few|TRBJ1-6|TRBV28|NA
TGTGCCAGCAGTTCGGGTGATCTCTATAATTCACCCCTCCACTTT
CASSSGDLYNSPLHF
>NA|TRBJ1-5|TRBV6-2/TRBV6-3|NA
TGTGCCAGCAGCTACTCCCGGGCGCAGTCGGGGAATCAGCCCCAGCATTTT
CASSYSRAQSGNQPQHF
>few|TRBJ1-2|TRBV6-5|NA
TGTGCCAGCAGTTACACACCTGCGGAGGCAGTTGGCTACACCTTC
CASSYTPAEAVGYTF
>NA|TRBJ2-1|TRBV10-3|NA
TGTGCCATCAGTGAGTCGGGGGTAGCGCGGATCCATGAGCAGTTCTTC
CAISESGVARIHEQFF
>NA|TRBJ2-1|TRBV29-1|TRBD2
TGCAGCGTTGAAGATTCCGGACTAGCGGGAGGGGTGGTGCAGTTCTTC
CSVEDSGLAGGVVQFF
>NA|TRBJ2-2|TRBV20-1|TRBD2
TGCAGTGCTAGAGACAGACTAGCGGGGGAGCTGTTTTTT
CSARDRLAGELFF
>NA|TRBJ2-1|TRBV29-1|NA
TGCAGCGTTGAAGGCGCCCAGGGGACGGCCGAGCCCTACAATGAGCAGTTCTTC
CSVEGAQGTAEPYNEQFF
>NA|TRBJ2-5|TRBV5-1|NA
TGCGCCAGCAGCCTACCTCAGGGCACAGAGACCCAGTACTTC
CASSLPQGTETQYF
>few|TRBJ2-5|TRBV5-6|NA
TGTGCCAGCAGCTTGGGGCACGGGCAAGAGACCCAGTACTTC
CASSLGHGQETQYF
>NA|TRBJ2-7|TRBV7-2|TRBD1
TGTGCCAGCAGCTTAGACCGGGACAGGGTCTACGAGCAGTACTTC
CASSLDRDRVYEQYF
>NA|TRBJ2-4|TRBV12-3/TRBV12-4|NA
TGTGCCAGCAGACATTCTGGACTAGCCAAAAACATTCAGTACTTC
CASRHSGLAKNIQYF
>NA|TRBJ2-1|TRBV28|NA
TGTGCCAGCAGCCGGATTTATGGCGAGCAGTTCTTC
CASSRIYGEQFF
>few|TRBJ2-3|TRBV3-1|TRBD2
TGTGCCAGCAGCCAAGGTAGCGGGGATACGCAGTATTTT
CASSQGSGDTQYF
>many|TRBJ2-7|TRBV28|NA
TGTGCCAGCAATCCCTTGGGCCACGAGCAGTACTTC
CASNPLGHEQYF
>NA|TRBJ1-2|TRBV7-9|NA
TGTGCCAGCAGCTTAGGAGGGTTTCCTGGCTACACCTTC
CASSLGGFPGYTF
>NA|TRBJ1-2|TRBV12-3/TRBV12-4|NA
TGTGCCAGCAGTTTCCGGGCGGGCTATGGCTACACCTTC
CASSFRAGYGYTF
>few|TRBJ2-1|TRBV20-1|TRBD2
TGCAGTGCCCGTAGTATGAGCGGGGCCTCCTACAATGAGCAGTTCTTC
CSARSMSGASYNEQFF
>few|TRBJ2-1|TRBV7-2|NA
TGTGCCAGCAGGCCGCAGGGAAATGAGCAGTTCTTC
CASRPQGNEQFF
>many|TRBJ2-7|TRBV7-9|NA
TGTGCCAGCAGCCGAGCCGGAGCCGAAACCTACGAGCAGTACTTC
CASSRAGAETYEQYF
>NA|TRBJ2-2|TRBV28|NA
TGTGCCAGCAGTACCTTCTATGGGTCCGGGGAGCTGTTTTTT
CASSTFYGSGELFF
>NA|TRBJ2-3|TRBV5-1|NA
TGCGCCAGCAGCACCGGACAGTTCACAGATACGCAGTATTTT
CASSTGQFTDTQYF
>few|TRBJ2-1|TRBV29-1|NA
TGCAGCGTTGCCCCCCACGCAAATGAGCAGTTCTTC
CSVAPHANEQFF
>NA|TRBJ2-5|TRBV29-1|NA
TGCAGCGTTTCGGCTGGGACCTACCAAGAGACCCAGTACTTC
CSVSAGTYQETQYF
>few|TRBJ2-7|TRBV21-1|NA
TGTGCCAGCAGCAAAACCGGGACTATTTTCTTCGAGCAGTACTTC
CASSKTGTIFFEQYF
>many|TRBJ1-2|TRBV20-1|NA
TGCAGTGCTAGACTTCTGACAGGATATGGCTACACCTTC
CSARLLTGYGYTF
>few|TRBJ1-5|TRBV6-5|NA
TGTGCCAGCAGTTTCTATCAGGGACAGCCCCAGCATTTT
CASSFYQGQPQHF
>few|TRBJ2-7|TRBV4-2|NA
TGTGCCAGCAGCCAAGAGGCCCGCCACTACGAGCAGTACTTC
CASSQEARHYEQYF
>NA|TRBJ2-3|TRBV29-1|TRBD2
TGCAGCGTTGTGGGAATCGGCGGGAGATTTAAAGATACGCAGTATTTT
CSVVGIGGRFKDTQYF
>few|TRBJ2-1|TRBV5-6|TRBD1
TGTGCCAGCAGCCAATTACAGGGGGCCCCCTACAATGAGCAGTTCTTC
CASSQLQGAPYNEQFF
>few|TRBJ1-1|TRBV7-9|NA
TGTGCCAGCAACCCTCCGGCCAACACTGAAGCTTTCTTT
CASNPPANTEAFF
>NA|TRBJ2-2|TRBV6-5|TRBD2
TGTGCCAGCAGAACCACTAGCGGGAACACCGGGGAGCTGTTTTTT
CASRTTSGNTGELFF
>NA|TRBJ1-4|TRBV6-5|TRBD1
TGTGCCAGCAGACAGGGGAATGAAAAACTGTTTTTT
CASRQGNEKLFF
>few|TRBJ1-2|TRBV7-2|TRBD1
TGTGCCAGCAGCCTTAGACAGGGAGCGATTGGCTACACCTTC
CASSLRQGAIGYTF
>few|TRBJ1-3|TRBV20-1|TRBD1
TGCAGTGCTAGGAAGGGGGCGCGAGAAAACACCATATATTTT
CSARKGARENTIYF